A selection of T cell receptor beta chains follows, all from one sample in a study of T cell responses to AZD1222 COVID-19 vaccine. Some clones are missing from TCRdb's copy, which holds only in-frame ones; the method was immunoSEQ multiplex PCR. This table has some 120,000 clones, around nine tenths appearing once. The sequences come from peripheral blood, collected 28 days after the second AZD1222 dose. Receptor source: an adult who received the AZD1222 COVID-19 vaccine. Both conserved end residues are part of each CDR3. The order of the fields is CDR3 DNA, CDR3 protein, D gene, V gene, clone size, J gene. D genes are given only for firm matches. The size of a clone is reported for some rows only, either as once, few or many, or as a class for expanded clones.

CDR3nt: TGTGCCAGCAGTAAATCGCAGGGGCGGGAGCAGCCCCAGCATTTT
CDR3aa: CASSKSQGREQPQHF
d_gene: -
v_gene: TRBV2
abundance: few
j_gene: TRBJ1-5

CDR3nt: TGTGCCAGCAGGGGGACAGGGTTTAGCCAGCCCCAGCATTTT
CDR3aa: CASRGTGFSQPQHF
d_gene: TRBD1
v_gene: TRBV25-1
abundance: -
j_gene: TRBJ1-5

CDR3nt: TGTGCCAGCAGCACGCATACTTACAGGGGGGCCAACTATGGCTACACCTTC
CDR3aa: CASSTHTYRGANYGYTF
d_gene: TRBD1
v_gene: TRBV7-8
abundance: once
j_gene: TRBJ1-2

CDR3nt: TGTGCCAGCATCGTAAAGGCCGGGGAGCTGTTTTTT
CDR3aa: CASIVKAGELFF
d_gene: -
v_gene: TRBV21-1
abundance: -
j_gene: TRBJ2-2

CDR3nt: TGTGCCAGCCCAGGGGCTGGCTACACCTTC
CDR3aa: CASPGAGYTF
d_gene: -
v_gene: TRBV2
abundance: -
j_gene: TRBJ1-2

CDR3nt: TGTGCCAGCAGTTCTCGCAGGAGCTCCTACGAGCAGTACTTC
CDR3aa: CASSSRRSSYEQYF
d_gene: -
v_gene: TRBV27
abundance: -
j_gene: TRBJ2-7

CDR3nt: TGTGCCTGGAGTGTACGAGGAGCGGGAGGTATGAAGACCCAGTACTTC
CDR3aa: CAWSVRGAGGMKTQYF
d_gene: TRBD2
v_gene: TRBV30
abundance: -
j_gene: TRBJ2-5

CDR3nt: TGCAGCGTTGTGGTTCAGGGGTCGATCTACGAGCAGTACTTC
CDR3aa: CSVVVQGSIYEQYF
d_gene: -
v_gene: TRBV29-1
abundance: -
j_gene: TRBJ2-7

CDR3nt: TGTGCCAGTGGCTCTTCGCGGAGCTCCTACAATGAGCAGTTCTTC
CDR3aa: CASGSSRSSYNEQFF
d_gene: -
v_gene: TRBV19
abundance: -
j_gene: TRBJ2-1

CDR3nt: TGTGCCAGTAGTGCGACTCCGGCACAAGGAAACACCATATATTTT
CDR3aa: CASSATPAQGNTIYF
d_gene: -
v_gene: TRBV19
abundance: -
j_gene: TRBJ1-3

CDR3nt: TGTGCCAGCTCACCGTCTACAGGGGGTAATCAGCCCCAGCATTTT
CDR3aa: CASSPSTGGNQPQHF
d_gene: TRBD1
v_gene: TRBV18
abundance: -
j_gene: TRBJ1-5

CDR3nt: TGTGCCAGCAGTAGATTTAACAGAAATCAGCCCCAGCATTTT
CDR3aa: CASSRFNRNQPQHF
d_gene: -
v_gene: TRBV7-8
abundance: -
j_gene: TRBJ1-5

CDR3nt: TGCACCAGCAGCCACTGTAAAAGGGGCTGCAATCAGCCCCAGCATTTT
CDR3aa: CTSSHCKRGCNQPQHF
d_gene: -
v_gene: TRBV1
abundance: -
j_gene: TRBJ1-5

CDR3nt: TGTGCCAGCAGGCGACTAGCGGGAGATGACGAGCAGTACTTC
CDR3aa: CASRRLAGDDEQYF
d_gene: TRBD2
v_gene: TRBV2
abundance: -
j_gene: TRBJ2-7

CDR3nt: TGTGCCTGGAGTGTACTGGGGGTGAGGGAGCAGTTCTTC
CDR3aa: CAWSVLGVREQFF
d_gene: -
v_gene: TRBV30
abundance: -
j_gene: TRBJ2-1

CDR3nt: TGTGCCAGCTCACCTCCGTCGTTTGCGGCTGAAGCTTTCTTT
CDR3aa: CASSPPSFAAEAFF
d_gene: -
v_gene: TRBV18
abundance: few
j_gene: TRBJ1-1

CDR3nt: TGCGCCAGCACCGGAGAATCCGGGACAAACAGCAATCAGCCCCAGCATTTT
CDR3aa: CASTGESGTNSNQPQHF
d_gene: -
v_gene: TRBV23-1
abundance: -
j_gene: TRBJ1-5

CDR3nt: TGCGCCAGTACCCGGGGAGGAGTCCCCGTGTGTGGGGCCAACGTCCTGACTTTC
CDR3aa: CASTRGGVPVCGANVLTF
d_gene: -
v_gene: TRBV10-1
abundance: -
j_gene: TRBJ2-6

CDR3nt: TGTGCCAGCAGCGACCGGACAGCAAATACGCAGTATTTT
CDR3aa: CASSDRTANTQYF
d_gene: -
v_gene: TRBV5-4
abundance: -
j_gene: TRBJ2-3

CDR3nt: TGTGCCAGCAGTTTCCTCCCCAGGGGGGTCAATGAGCAGTTCTTC
CDR3aa: CASSFLPRGVNEQFF
d_gene: -
v_gene: TRBV27
abundance: once
j_gene: TRBJ2-1

CDR3nt: TGTGCCTGCACGGGAGTTTCCTACAATGAGCAGTTCTTC
CDR3aa: CACTGVSYNEQFF
d_gene: -
v_gene: TRBV30
abundance: -
j_gene: TRBJ2-1

CDR3nt: TGCGCCAGCAGCCAAGAAGGGCCGACCAGGTGGTATGAGCAGTTCTTC
CDR3aa: CASSQEGPTRWYEQFF
d_gene: -
v_gene: TRBV4-1
abundance: -
j_gene: TRBJ2-1

CDR3nt: TGTGCCAGCAGCAGCGTGGTCCTGACAGGGCGGAACTATGAGCAGTTCTTC
CDR3aa: CASSSVVLTGRNYEQFF
d_gene: -
v_gene: TRBV21-1
abundance: -
j_gene: TRBJ2-1

CDR3nt: TGTGCCAGCAGTTCACAGGGGTACGAGAACACTGAAGCTTTCTTT
CDR3aa: CASSSQGYENTEAFF
d_gene: TRBD1
v_gene: TRBV28
abundance: -
j_gene: TRBJ1-1

CDR3nt: TGTGCCAGCAGTGCTAGCGGGACAGATACGCAGTATTTT
CDR3aa: CASSASGTDTQYF
d_gene: TRBD2
v_gene: TRBV6-4
abundance: -
j_gene: TRBJ2-3

CDR3nt: TGCAGCGTTTATGGGAGCTCCTACGAGCAGTACTTC
CDR3aa: CSVYGSSYEQYF
d_gene: -
v_gene: TRBV29-1
abundance: -
j_gene: TRBJ2-7

CDR3nt: TGTGCCAGCAGCTTAGTATGGATAACATCGAGAGGTTATGGCTACACCTTC
CDR3aa: CASSLVWITSRGYGYTF
d_gene: -
v_gene: TRBV7-9
abundance: -
j_gene: TRBJ1-2

CDR3nt: TGTGCCAGCAGCTTTACTACCTGGGAAGGAGGCGCGCAGTACTTC
CDR3aa: CASSFTTWEGGAQYF
d_gene: -
v_gene: TRBV5-4
abundance: -
j_gene: TRBJ2-7

CDR3nt: TGCAGCGTTGGAGGACTAGCGGGAGGGCGGACCTACGAGCAGTACTTC
CDR3aa: CSVGGLAGGRTYEQYF
d_gene: TRBD2
v_gene: TRBV29-1
abundance: -
j_gene: TRBJ2-7

CDR3nt: TGTGCCAGCAGCTTGGTAGGGCAGCAAGAGACCCAGTACTTC
CDR3aa: CASSLVGQQETQYF
d_gene: -
v_gene: TRBV5-4
abundance: -
j_gene: TRBJ2-5

CDR3nt: TGTGCCAGCAGCCCCAGCCGTGTCTTTAATGAAAAACTGTTTTTT
CDR3aa: CASSPSRVFNEKLFF
d_gene: -
v_gene: TRBV11-2
abundance: -
j_gene: TRBJ1-4

CDR3nt: TGTGCCAGCAGCTTAGTCCTGACAGGGATCACCGGTGGCACTGAAGCTTTCTTT
CDR3aa: CASSLVLTGITGGTEAFF
d_gene: TRBD1
v_gene: TRBV7-8
abundance: -
j_gene: TRBJ1-1

CDR3nt: TGTGCCAGTAGTATTAGACAGGCTGGAAGCAATCAGCCCCAGCATTTT
CDR3aa: CASSIRQAGSNQPQHF
d_gene: -
v_gene: TRBV19
abundance: -
j_gene: TRBJ1-5

CDR3nt: TGTGCCAGCAGCCAAAGGGGAGTAGCGGCGACCTACGAGCAGTACTTC
CDR3aa: CASSQRGVAATYEQYF
d_gene: -
v_gene: TRBV14
abundance: -
j_gene: TRBJ2-7

CDR3nt: TGCAGCGGTAAGACACGACACCGGCAAGAGACCCAGTACTTC
CDR3aa: CSGKTRHRQETQYF
d_gene: -
v_gene: TRBV29-1
abundance: -
j_gene: TRBJ2-5

CDR3nt: TGTGCCAGCAGCCAATACACAGGTGAAGCTTTCTTT
CDR3aa: CASSQYTGEAFF
d_gene: -
v_gene: TRBV6-2/TRBV6-3
abundance: -
j_gene: TRBJ1-1

CDR3nt: TGTGCCAGTAGTATCGGGACTAGCGGGATATTCACAGATACGCAGTATTTT
CDR3aa: CASSIGTSGIFTDTQYF
d_gene: TRBD2
v_gene: TRBV19
abundance: -
j_gene: TRBJ2-3

CDR3nt: TGTGCCAGCAGTGAAGAGGTCGGCGGGGAGCTGTTTTTT
CDR3aa: CASSEEVGGELFF
d_gene: -
v_gene: TRBV2
abundance: few
j_gene: TRBJ2-2

CDR3nt: TGTGCCAGTAGTATAGGACCGGGACAGGGAGACTACGAGCAGTACTTC
CDR3aa: CASSIGPGQGDYEQYF
d_gene: TRBD1
v_gene: TRBV19
abundance: -
j_gene: TRBJ2-7

CDR3nt: TGTGCCAGCAGCCAAGAACGGGTGGACAGGCACTCCTACGAGCAGTACTTC
CDR3aa: CASSQERVDRHSYEQYF
d_gene: TRBD1
v_gene: TRBV3-1/TRBV3-2
abundance: -
j_gene: TRBJ2-7